Shown below are 23 T cell receptor beta chains from a single sample sequenced in a study of T cells in Graves' hyperthyroidism and ophthalmopathy (dated by TCRdb to between 2018 and 2021). Preparation of the library involved multiplex PCR. Instrument on record: Illumina HiSeq 2000. The TCR beta CDR3 regions were amplified from the RNA transcripts. For the first round of RT-PCR on the TCR CDR3, the HTBI primer set was used together with the Qiagen OneStep RT-PCR kit. TCRdb reprocessed the public reads (quality trimming at Q25 with fastp, clone calling with MiXCR) and kept in-frame beta chains. CDR3 protein sequences are deduplicated, and each keeps its most common genes and DNA. Here the sample has 250,000 to 300,000 distinct CDR3 sequences; roughly 13% occur a single time. 7.9% of the sample belongs to the ten largest clones. Input material: blood. These receptors were obtained from a woman between 40 and 50 years old with Graves' hyperthyroidism.

Ten or more counts support this clonotype. The chain links TRBV6-6 to TRBJ1-1; D remains unclear. Trimming cost V 0 bases and J 0 bases, with 8 bases left between them. This CDR3 is built from 15 residues. Germline V gene data show CDR1 as MNHNY and CDR2 as SVGAGI (reference sequence). CDR3 in amino acids: CASSYSGVVNTEAFF. The CDR3, as DNA: TGTGCCAGCAGTTACTCGGGTGTCGTGAACACTGAAGCTTTCTTT.

This clonotype was observed at least ten times. The chain uses TRBV25-1 and TRBJ1-1, with D perhaps matching TRBD1 (6 bases). Germline V gene data show CDR1 as MGHDK and CDR2 as SYGVNS. V was shortened by 5 bases and J by 3 bases, with 13 bases between the two germline ends. The CDR3 covers 14 residues. DNA of the CDR3: TGTGCCAGCAGTACAGGAAAGGGGGACACTGAAGCTTTCTTT. Residues: CASSTGKGDTEAFF.

This clonotype was recorded at least ten times. The chain recombines TRBV6-5 with TRBJ1-2; 8 bases are shared with TRBD1. Germline V lookup: CDR1 MNHEY, CDR2 SVGAGI. The CDR3 length is 14 residues. After removal of 2 bases from V and 7 bases from J, the junction contained 6 bases not matched to a gene. The DNA of the CDR3 is TGTGCCAGCAGTTACGGTCAGGGGGCGCCTGGCTACACCTTC. It encodes CASSYGQGAPGYTF.

This clonotype has a count of ten or more. The chain carries TRBV27 and TRBJ2-5; no clear D gene. The CDR3 runs to 9 residues. Germline CDR1 is MNHEY and CDR2 is SMNVEV (reference sequence). V lost 10 bases, J lost 5 bases, and 5 bases lay in between. CDR3 residues: CATGETQYF. The DNA for the CDR3 is TGTGCCACCGGGGAGACCCAGTACTTC.

This clonotype was picked up a small number of times. The chain links TRBV2 to TRBJ2-2, with D unclear. The ends were cut back, 10 bases at V and 4 bases at J, with 19 bases in the middle. CDR1 and CDR2 (germline): SNHLY, FYNNEI. This CDR3 comprises 15 residues. Here the CDR3 reads CANSPEQTLTGELFF. In nucleotides, the CDR3 is TGTGCCAATAGTCCCGAACAGACCCTCACCGGGGAGCTGTTTTTT.

Many counts were recorded for this clonotype. The J gene is TRBJ2-5, the V gene TRBV20-1; weak D call: TRBD2 (6 bases). Germline V CDR1 and CDR2: DFQATT, SNEGSKA (reference sequence). The CDR3 has 15 residues. Trimming stripped 0 bases from V and 2 bases from J, with 13 bases between. Here the CDR3 reads CSARDLGGIQETQYF. Here the CDR3 DNA reads TGCAGTGCTAGAGATCTTGGCGGGATACAAGAGACCCAGTACTTC.

This clonotype was found a few times. The chain uses TRBV4-1 and TRBJ2-6, with D possibly being TRBD1 (6 bases). Germline CDR1 reads MGHRA; CDR2 reads YSYEKL. Trimming removed 0 bases at V and 2 bases at J, with 11 bases between. This CDR3 has 17 residues. The CDR3 loop reads CASSQDPGAPGANVLTF. In nucleotides, the CDR3 is TGCGCCAGCAGCCAAGATCCAGGGGCCCCTGGGGCCAACGTCCTGACTTTC.

This clonotype appeared a few times. The chain has TRBV20-1 and TRBJ1-1; D is possibly TRBD1 (5 bases). V was shortened by 2 bases and J by 7 bases, with 14 bases between the two germline ends. Germline V gene lookup returns CDR1 DFQATT and CDR2 SNEGSKA (reference sequence). This CDR3 region has 13 residues. The CDR3 nucleotides are TGCAGTGCTAGAATTGGGGGGGGATTTGAAGCTTTCTTT. Its protein product is CSARIGGGFEAFF.

The chain carries TRBV20-1 and TRBJ1-5; D unclear. CDR3 length: 15 amino acids. Germline V gene data show CDR1 as DFQATT and CDR2 as SNEGSKA (reference sequence). Trimming removed 3 bases at V and 2 bases at J, with 14 bases between. The CDR3 DNA sequence: TGCAGTGCTAGGCCGAGGGCTGGAGGCAATCAGCCCCAGCATTTT. Translation: CSARPRAGGNQPQHF.

V gene TRBV27 combines with J gene TRBJ1-2; no clear D. V was cut by 8 bases and J by 8 bases, with 12 bases left in between. Germline assignment: CDR1 MNHEY and CDR2 SMNVEV (reference sequence). CDR3 length: 11 residues. CDR3 nucleotides: TGTGCCAGCCAAGGCCTGCACGGCTACACCTTC. Its protein is CASQGLHGYTF.

In its sample, this clonotype was seen many times. The chain uses TRBV20-1 and TRBJ1-5; TRBD1 matches 7 bases. Trimming removed 3 bases from V and 6 bases from J; junction bases left unmatched: 11. The CDR3 sequence is 15 residues long. Germline assignment: CDR1 DFQATT and CDR2 SNEGSKA (reference sequence). This CDR3 is CSASMLTGESQPQHF. The CDR3 DNA reads as TGCAGTGCTAGTATGTTAACAGGGGAGAGTCAGCCCCAGCATTTT.

The gene calls are TRBV5-1 and TRBJ2-5; D may correspond to TRBD1 or TRBD2 (5 bases each). CDR3 length: 16 residues. Trimming took off 7 bases at V and 1 base at J, with 20 bases between the two ends. Germline V gene data show CDR1 as SGHRS and CDR2 as YFSETQ. Written as DNA, the CDR3 is TGCGCCAGCCGTTCCAATGCCGGGACCTTCCAAGAGACCCAGTACTTC. Its translation is CASRSNAGTFQETQYF.

At least ten counts were recorded for this clonotype. This rearrangement joins TRBV6-1 to TRBJ2-5; TRBD2 matches 8 bases. Looked up from germline, CDR1 is MNHNS and CDR2 is SASEGT. The CDR3 loop spans 14 amino acids. Trimming took 6 bases from V and 5 from J; bases not matched to a gene: 8. The CDR3 reads CASSPSGGRETQYF. The CDR3 DNA is TGTGCCAGCAGCCCTTCGGGCGGGAGGGAGACCCAGTACTTC.

In its sample, this clonotype was seen many times. J is TRBJ1-1 and V is TRBV5-1; D uncertain. V shed 0 bases and J shed 4 bases, with 10 bases lying between them. The CDR3 spans 14 residues. Germline assignment: CDR1 SGHRS and CDR2 YFSETQ. CDR3 residues: CASSLAGGGTEAFF. In nucleotides, the CDR3 is TGCGCCAGCAGCTTGGCCGGAGGCGGCACTGAAGCTTTCTTT.

This clonotype occurred many times. The rearrangement links TRBV28 to TRBJ1-2, with 8 bases fitting TRBD1. This CDR3 has 16 residues. Unmatched junction bases numbered 11, after V lost 5 bases and J lost 3 bases. Germline CDR1 is MDHEN and CDR2 is SYDVKM. CDR3 in amino acids: CASSTPGQGGDYGYTF. The CDR3 DNA is TGTGCCAGCAGTACCCCCGGACAGGGAGGGGACTATGGCTACACCTTC.

Worth noting for this clonotype: Since no conserved phenylalanine or tryptophan closes the CDR3, a read error is the likely cause. CDR3 nucleotides: TGTGCCAGCAGTTTAGGAGGGGGCGAACAGCCCCAGCATTTG. It specifies CASSLGGGEQPQHL. J is TRBJ1-5 and V is TRBV12-3 or TRBV12-4; 7 nucleotides line up with TRBD1. Unmatched junction bases numbered 4, after V lost 1 base and J lost 7 bases. The length of the CDR3 is 14 residues.

At least ten counts were recorded for this clonotype. The chain combines TRBV11-2 with TRBJ2-3; TRBD1 or TRBD2 may be the D gene (6 bases each). Germline-derived CDR1 and CDR2 are SGHAT and FQNNGV. Trimming cost V 3 bases and J 0 bases, with 13 bases left between them. The CDR3 sequence is 16 residues long. The CDR3 DNA is TGTGCCAGCAGCTTCGGGGGCCGGCCAAGCACAGATACGCAGTATTTT. Its protein is CASSFGGRPSTDTQYF.

The rearrangement uses TRBV4-2 and TRBJ1-3; D is unresolved. With 1 base removed from V and 0 bases from J, the gap between germline ends came to 7 bases. This CDR3 region has 15 residues. Germline V gene data show CDR1 as LGHNA and CDR2 as YNFKEQ. CDR3 DNA: TGTGCCAGCAGCCAAGCAGCGAGCTCTGGAAACACCATATATTTT. Translation: CASSQAASSGNTIYF.

This clonotype was picked up many times. This chain uses TRBV20-1 with TRBJ1-1; D uncertain. V lost 5 bases to trimming and J lost 1 base, with 11 bases between them. The CDR3 loop spans 13 amino acids. Germline CDR1 and CDR2: DFQATT and SNEGSKA (reference sequence). The CDR3 sequence is CSAAGPGNTEAFF. CDR3 in DNA: TGCAGTGCTGCGGGTCCGGGGAACACTGAAGCTTTCTTT.

This clonotype came up a few times. This rearrangement joins TRBV11-2 to TRBJ1-2; D remains unclear. Germline V gene sequence: CDR1 SGHAT, CDR2 FQNNGV. V lost 6 bases, J lost 8 bases, and 31 bases lay in between. The CDR3 loop spans 18 amino acids. The CDR3 nucleotides are TGTGCCAGCAGTGAATTTCCCCCCTTGAGGGTAACCCCCTCGGGCTACACCTTC. Residues: CASSEFPPLRVTPSGYTF. Supplemented by reference TRBV11-2 and TRBJ1-2, the full variable domain reads EAGVAQSPRYKIIEKRQSVAFWCNPISGHATLYWYQQILGQGPKLLIQFQNNGVVDDSQLPKDRFSAERLKGVDSTLKIQPAKLEDSAVYLCASSEFPPLRVTPSGYTFGSGTRLTVV.

This clonotype was recorded many times. The rearrangement joins TRBV28 to TRBJ1-1; D unresolved. Germline V gives CDR1 MDHEN, CDR2 SYDVKM. V lost 3 bases, J lost 4 bases, and 9 bases lay in between. This CDR3 comprises 13 residues. CDR3 bases: TGTGCCAGCAGTTTGAATTACCTCACTGAAGCTTTCTTT. This encodes CASSLNYLTEAFF.

In this sample, this clonotype turned up many times. The genes are TRBV7-3 and TRBJ2-2; 9 bases fit TRBD1. The CDR3 covers 13 residues. The junction had 1 base not matched to a gene; V was cut back by 4 bases and J by 7 bases. Germline V gives CDR1 SGHTA, CDR2 FQGTGA. CDR3 bases: TGTGCCAGCAGCTCGACAGGGGGCGGGGAGCTGTTTTTT. Translated, it gives CASSSTGGGELFF.

In its sample, this clonotype was seen many times. The chain links TRBV12-3 or TRBV12-4 to TRBJ2-1; D is ambiguous. The CDR3 covers 15 residues. Deletions cut 6 bases from V and 0 bases from J, with 12 bases between. This CDR3 reads CASSQQVRSYNEQFF. CDR3 nucleotides: TGTGCCAGCAGCCAACAAGTCCGCTCCTACAATGAGCAGTTCTTC.